One sample yielded the 30 T cell receptor beta chains listed below, sequenced in a study of glioma-infiltrating T cells. The iRepertoire nested amplicon-rescue multiplex PCR amplified TCR alpha and beta CDR3s from RNA. Using its own MiXCR run on the multiplex PCR reads, TCRdb lists one record per CDR3 protein. Of 150,000 or so distinct CDR3 sequences in the sample, about 39% are singletons; the top ten hold more than 15%. The sample taken for sequencing was glioma tissue, nonneoplastic brain tissue, or PBMCs (not recorded which). These receptors came from a human donor with low-grade glioma or glioblastoma, undergoing nonglioma brain surgery, or in good health (not recorded which).

The chain joins TRBV10-3 to TRBJ2-7; 13 nucleotides match TRBD2. CDR1 is ENHRY, CDR2 SYGVKD, per germline. This CDR3 has 18 residues. Unmatched junction bases numbered 13, after V lost 8 bases and J lost 0 bases. The CDR3 DNA reads TGTGCCATCGCCGTGACCGGGACTAGCGGGATCGGCTCCTACGAGCAGTACTTC. This translates into CAIAVTGTSGIGSYEQYF.

This clonotype was counted only a few times. J is TRBJ1-3 and V is TRBV7-8; D unresolved. Trimming took 0 bases from V and 4 from J, leaving 7 bases between them. The CDR3 consists of 14 residues. Germline V lookup: CDR1 SGHVS, CDR2 FQNEAQ. Here the CDR3 reads CASSLASGGNTIYF. CDR3 DNA sequence: TGTGCCAGCAGCTTAGCGTCCGGCGGAAACACCATATATTTT.

The chain carries TRBV7-2 and TRBJ1-1; TRBD1 might be the D (6 bases). This CDR3 is 14 amino acids long. In germline, CDR1 is SGHTA, CDR2 FQGNSA. V was cut by 4 bases and J by 2 bases, with 11 bases left in between. The CDR3 region is CASSSQGYNTEAFF. DNA for the CDR3: TGTGCCAGCAGCTCACAGGGTTATAACACTGAAGCTTTCTTT.

In this sample, this clonotype turned up a few times. The CDR3 is CASSPGLRETQYF. CDR3 bases: TGTGCCAGCTCACCGGGGCTCCGGGAGACCCAGTACTTC. The V call is TRBV18, the J call TRBJ2-5; weak D call: TRBD1 (5 bases). Trimming shortened V by 3 bases and J by 5 bases, and 10 bases separated the two germline ends. Germline V lookup: CDR1 KGHSH, CDR2 LQKENI. The length of the CDR3 is 13 residues.

The rearrangement links TRBV4-2 to TRBJ2-5; D gene unclear. Germline CDR1 LGHNA, CDR2 YNFKEQ. V gave up 1 base and J gave up 2 bases, with 8 bases separating them. The CDR3 covers 14 residues. The CDR3 here is CASSQVVGQETQYF. In nucleotides, the CDR3 is TGTGCCAGCAGCCAAGTTGTCGGGCAAGAGACCCAGTACTTC.

V is TRBV27 and J is TRBJ2-7; TRBD2 aligns across 10 bases. With V trimmed by 5 bases and J by 2 bases, 3 bases remained unmatched. The CDR3 runs 14 residues. In germline, CDR1 is MNHEY, CDR2 SMNVEV (reference sequence). The CDR3: CASSGTSGAYEQYF. For the CDR3, the DNA is TGTGCCAGCAGTGGAACTAGCGGGGCCTACGAGCAGTACTTC.

The rearrangement links TRBV15 to TRBJ2-1, with D tentatively TRBD1 (5 bases). CDR1 is LNHNV and CDR2 is YYDKDF in the germline V gene (reference sequence). Trimming left V 0 bases short and J 7 bases short, with 10 bases between. The CDR3 spans 14 residues. The CDR3 region is CATSRDQGSNEQFF. The DNA of the CDR3 is TGTGCCACCAGCAGAGATCAGGGTTCGAATGAGCAGTTCTTC.

This clonotype was seen only a few times. The chain couples TRBV20-1 to TRBJ1-1; D gene uncertain. V gave up 3 bases and J gave up 1 base, with 6 bases separating them. CDR1 and CDR2 (germline): DFQATT, SNEGSKA (reference sequence). CDR3 size: 12 residues. CDR3 loop: CSASFQNTEAFF. The CDR3, as DNA: TGCAGTGCTAGTTTCCAGAACACTGAAGCTTTCTTT.

In its sample, this clonotype was seen a few times. The V and J genes are TRBV20-1 and TRBJ1-5, with TRBD1 matching 8 bases. The CDR3 runs to 13 residues. Germline CDR1 reads DFQATT; CDR2 reads SNEGSKA (reference sequence). V shed 6 bases and J 3 bases; nucleotides not matched to a gene: 4. In DNA form, the CDR3 reads TGCAGTGCCCGGGACAGGTACAATCAGCCCCAGCATTTT. Translation gives CSARDRYNQPQHF.

Details on this clonotype: A read error may produce the germline difference seen at one junction end. The chain couples TRBV2 to TRBJ2-3; 9 positions agree with TRBD2. This CDR3 contains 14 residues. CDR1 and CDR2 from the germline V gene are SNHLY and FYNNEI. This CDR3 is CASSFSGGTDTQYF. CDR3 DNA sequence: TGTGCTAGCAGCTTTAGCGGGGGAACAGATACGCAGTATTTT.

For the CDR3, the DNA is TGCGCCAGCAGCCCTTCGACAGGGCCTAGGTACAATGAGCAGTTCTTC. Residues: CASSPSTGPRYNEQFF. The chain uses TRBV4-1 and TRBJ2-1, with 7 bases lining up with TRBD1. CDR3 length: 16 amino acids. The ends lost 4 bases at V and 4 bases at J; junction bases unmatched: 10. CDR1 is MGHRA, CDR2 YSYEKL, per germline.

This clonotype has only a few counts. V is TRBV20-1 and J is TRBJ1-5, with 7 bases fitting TRBD1. V gave up 1 base and J gave up 3 bases; unmatched junction bases: 3. CDR3 size: 14 residues. The germline V gene encodes CDR1 DFQATT and CDR2 SNEGSKA (reference sequence). DNA for the CDR3: TGCAGTGCTAGAGGGACAGGTCTCAATCAGCCCCAGCATTTT. Its protein product is CSARGTGLNQPQHF.

This clonotype was seen a handful of times. J is TRBJ1-3 and V is TRBV11-2; D remains unclear. The CDR3 loop spans 14 amino acids. Germline CDR1 SGHAT, CDR2 FQNNGV. Trimming took 5 bases from V and 3 from J, leaving 11 bases between them. CDR3 bases: TGTGCCAGCAGCCCCAGCGGGATTGGAAACACCATATATTTT. Residues: CASSPSGIGNTIYF.

This rearrangement joins TRBV10-3 to TRBJ1-3; no reliable D call. Looked up from germline, CDR1 is ENHRY and CDR2 is SYGVKD. Trimming removed 6 bases at V and 0 bases at J, with 9 bases between. The CDR3 loop spans 14 amino acids. In DNA form, the CDR3 reads TGTGCCATCAGACCCACCGGCTCTGGAAACACCATATATTTT. This translates into CAIRPTGSGNTIYF.

Remarks on this clonotype: The germline gene is not matched at one end of the junction; a read error may be the cause. V is TRBV24-1 and J is TRBJ2-1; TRBD2 matches at 13 bases. CDR3 length equals 18 residues. Germline CDR1 is KGHDR and CDR2 is SFDVKD. The CDR3 region has the DNA TGCGCCAGCAGTGAGACGACTAGCGGGAGGACCTCCTACAATGAGCAGTTCTTC. Translation: CASSETTSGRTSYNEQFF.

The table lists this clonotype with many counts. The V and J genes are TRBV7-8 and TRBJ2-1; weak D call: TRBD2 (6 bases). V lost 1 base to trimming and J lost 3 bases, with 10 bases between them. Per the germline V gene, CDR1 is SGHVS and CDR2 is FQNEAQ. CDR3 length: 15 amino acids. CDR3 sequence (DNA): TGTGCCAGCAGCTTAGTAACCGGGAGCTACAATGAGCAGTTCTTC. This gives the protein CASSLVTGSYNEQFF.

The V gene is TRBV6-2 or TRBV6-3, the J gene TRBJ1-1; 8 bases match TRBD1. The V and J ends lost 6 bases and 14 bases, in that order; junction bases with no gene match: 20. The CDR3 is made up of 15 amino acids. Germline-derived CDR1 and CDR2 are MNHEY and SVGEGT. The CDR3 sequence: CASRDRVKAGETQFF. The DNA of the CDR3 is TGTGCCAGCAGGGACAGGGTGAAGGCGGGAGAGACCCAGTTCTTT.

This chain joins TRBV12-5 and TRBJ2-3; 11 bases match TRBD2. Germline trimming cut 7 bases from V and 10 bases from J; bases unmatched to any gene: 7. Germline V lookup: CDR1 LGHNT, CDR2 FRNRAP. The CDR3 covers 13 residues. The CDR3, as DNA: TGTGCTAGTGTTACTCCGGGACTAGCGGCGCAGTATTTT. It translates to CASVTPGLAAQYF.

This clonotype was counted at least ten times. The CDR3 spells CASSLFPLYNEQFF. The CDR3 coding sequence is TGTGCCAGCAGTTTATTTCCCCTTTACAATGAGCAGTTCTTC. The rearrangement links TRBV27 to TRBJ2-1; D remains ambiguous. The CDR3 loop spans 14 amino acids. V lost 1 base and J lost 4, with 8 bases in between. From germline, CDR1 is MNHEY and CDR2 SMNVEV (reference sequence).

As regards this clonotype: A clone one base away is much larger, so this may be a read error. The V call is TRBV28, the J call TRBJ1-1, with TRBD1 as a possible D gene (5 bases). The CDR3 spans 13 residues. Between the trimmed V and J ends, which lost 3 bases and 5 bases, there was a span of 10 bases. Per germline, CDR1 MDHEN and CDR2 SYDVKM. The CDR3 DNA reads as TGTGCCAGCAGTTTGGGGGGAAAGACTGAAGCTTTCTTT. As protein: CASSLGGKTEAFF.

This clonotype has more than one count but fewer than ten. This chain connects TRBV6-1 to TRBJ2-5; the D gene is possibly TRBD1 (5 bases). The CDR3 has 14 amino acids. The germline V and J ends were trimmed by 6 bases and 0 bases, with 11 bases remaining between them. Germline V lookup: CDR1 MNHNS, CDR2 SASEGT. CDR3 loop: CASRPTGYQETQYF. The CDR3 DNA follows: TGTGCCAGCAGACCAACAGGTTACCAAGAGACCCAGTACTTC.

This chain connects TRBV6-4 to TRBJ2-1, with D unresolved. The CDR3 runs 13 residues. The V end was cut by 2 bases, the J end by 5 bases, with 7 bases between. Germline loops: CDR1 MRHNA, CDR2 SNTAGT. The CDR3 DNA reads as TGTGCCAGCAGTGACCTCGGACACAATGAGCAGTTCTTC. Protein: CASSDLGHNEQFF.

The V gene is TRBV20-1, the J gene TRBJ1-6; 7 bases align to TRBD1. Germline CDR1 reads DFQATT; CDR2 reads SNEGSKA (reference sequence). The CDR3 consists of 14 residues. The V and J ends lost 0 bases and 6 bases, in that order; junction bases with no gene match: 2. CDR3 sequence (DNA): TGCAGTGCTAGAGAGGGACAGTTTAATTCACCCCTCCACTTT. Its translation is CSAREGQFNSPLHF.

The gene calls are TRBV6-1 and TRBJ1-1; D might be TRBD1 (6 bases). Trimming pared 1 base from V and 4 bases from J, leaving 13 bases between. Germline CDR1 is MNHNS and CDR2 is SASEGT. The CDR3 is made up of 15 amino acids. The CDR3 DNA sequence: TGTGCCAGCAGTGAAGTTTTAAAGGGGGTCACTGAAGCTTTCTTT. Amino acid sequence: CASSEVLKGVTEAFF.

There are many counts of this clonotype. CDR3 nucleotides: TGTGCCAGCAGTTACAGGGCTGAACCTTCCCCTATCTCCTACAATGAGCAGTTCTTC. This encodes CASSYRAEPSPISYNEQFF. The chain employs TRBV6-6 and TRBJ2-1; D remains ambiguous. The CDR3 is made up of 19 amino acids. CDR1 is MNHNY, CDR2 SVGAGI, per germline (reference sequence). V was trimmed by 2 bases and J by 0 bases, leaving 20 bases between them.

Points on this clonotype: A much larger clone is a single base away; this may be a read error. CDR3 loop: CASSVEGQGAYEQYF. In nucleotides, the CDR3 is TGTGCCAGCAGTGTTGAAGGACAGGGGGCCTACGAGCAGTACTTC. The chain links TRBV6-1 to TRBJ2-7; 10 nucleotides agree with TRBD1. The CDR3 runs to 15 residues. V was clipped by 4 bases and J by 2 bases; unmatched bases: 5. CDR1 is MNHNS and CDR2 is SASEGT in the germline V gene.

The chain combines TRBV6-6 with TRBJ1-2; TRBD1 agrees at 7 bases. The CDR3 loop spans 13 amino acids. CDR1 and CDR2 (germline): MNHNY, SVGAGI (reference sequence). J lost 4 bases, V lost 5 bases, and 4 bases had no gene match. The CDR3 sequence is CASSKGDSYGYTF. As DNA, the CDR3 is TGTGCCAGCAGTAAGGGGGACAGCTATGGCTACACCTTC.

The rearrangement uses TRBV27 and TRBJ2-3, with 7 nucleotides matching TRBD2. Germline CDR1 and CDR2: MNHEY and SMNVEV (reference sequence). With V trimmed by 2 bases and J by 11 bases, 10 bases remained unmatched. The CDR3 covers 14 residues. The CDR3 DNA reads TGTGCCAGCAGTTTACGGGAGGTGGACAATGAGCAGTATTTT. The encoded protein is CASSLREVDNEQYF.

This rearrangement joins TRBV3-1 to TRBJ1-3; 8 bases are a match to TRBD1. The CDR3 runs 16 residues. Trimming took 1 base from V and 5 from J; bases not matched to a gene: 7. Germline V CDR1 and CDR2: LGHDT, YNNKEL (reference sequence). The DNA of the CDR3 is TGTGCCAGCAGCCAAGCTCCGTGGACAGGGAGAAACACCATATATTTT. Translation gives CASSQAPWTGRNTIYF.

This CDR3 is CASSPGTWVETQYF. As DNA, the CDR3 is TGTGCCAGCAGCCCCGGGACTTGGGTGGAGACCCAGTACTTC. This sequence joins TRBV7-2 and TRBJ2-5, with D perhaps TRBD2 (6 bases). CDR1 is SGHTA and CDR2 is FQGNSA in the germline V gene. This CDR3 is 14 amino acids long. With 5 bases removed from V and 5 bases from J, the gap between germline ends came to 15 bases.